Listed here are 25 T cell receptor beta chains from one sample, sequenced in a study of T cell repertoires in cytomegalovirus infection. Antigens for these TCRs are unknown. TCRdb re-analysed the reads in MiXCR, keeping a single row per CDR3 protein. This sample carries about 920,000 distinct CDR3 sequences, roughly 30% of them seen once, and the ten largest clones take about 14%. Sequenced here: cultured CD8+ T cells from PBMCs, sampled from culture after CMV antigen stimulation. These receptors were taken from a human donor in good health (CMV status not recorded). Some clones in this sample may be carry-over from other donors' samples.

The V call is TRBV4-1, the J call TRBJ2-7; D may be TRBD1 (6 bases). Germline V gene data show CDR1 as MGHRA and CDR2 as YSYEKL. Trimming shortened V by 0 bases and J by 5 bases, and 23 bases separated the two germline ends. There are 18 residues in the CDR3. This CDR3 is CASSQDWGPVRGTDEQYF. The DNA of the CDR3 is TGCGCCAGCAGCCAAGATTGGGGACCGGTCAGGGGCACTGACGAGCAGTACTTC.

This clonotype has at least ten counts. The chain combines TRBV7-9 with TRBJ2-3; TRBD1 agrees at 7 bases. Germline CDR1 SEHNR, CDR2 FQNEAQ (reference sequence). Trimming took 5 bases from V and 1 from J; bases not matched to a gene: 6. This CDR3 comprises 15 residues. CDR3 in DNA: TGTGCCAGCAGCCACGGGACAGTCGGCACAGATACGCAGTATTTT. Its translation is CASSHGTVGTDTQYF.

The gene calls are TRBV5-1 and TRBJ2-5, with TRBD2 as a possible D gene (5 bases). Germline loops: CDR1 SGHRS, CDR2 YFSETQ. V was trimmed by 0 bases and J by 5 bases, leaving 14 bases between them. The length of the CDR3 is 15 residues. CDR3 sequence: CASSLVDGPGETQYF. Written as DNA, the CDR3 is TGCGCCAGCAGCTTGGTTGACGGACCGGGGGAGACCCAGTACTTC.

There are many counts of this clonotype. This chain connects TRBV23-1 to TRBJ2-7; TRBD1 agrees at 7 bases. TRBV23-1 is annotated as an ORF whose role is uncertain. The CDR3 contains 15 residues. Germline trimming cut 9 bases from V and 3 bases from J; bases unmatched to any gene: 14. CDR3 sequence reads: CARNTTGQLIYEQYF. CDR3 DNA sequence: TGCGCCAGGAACACCACGGGACAGCTGATCTACGAGCAGTACTTC.

The chain employs TRBV6-6 and TRBJ2-3; 7 nucleotides match TRBD1. With 2 bases clipped from V and 0 bases from J, the junction kept 8 bases outside the gene matches. This CDR3 is 17 amino acids long. Germline values: CDR1 MNHNY, CDR2 SVGAGI (reference sequence). The CDR3 nucleotides read TGTGCCAGCAGTTACCCGCCTACAGGGGCTAGCACAGATACGCAGTATTTT. This encodes CASSYPPTGASTDTQYF.

This clonotype occurred a few times. The chain links TRBV18 to TRBJ1-5, with no clear D. The length of the CDR3 is 14 residues. The V and J ends lost 3 bases and 6 bases respectively, with 12 bases between them. Germline-derived CDR1 and CDR2 are KGHSH and LQKENI. In DNA, the CDR3 is TGTGCCAGCTCACCCAATGGGGTAGTTCAGCCCCAGCATTTT. This encodes CASSPNGVVQPQHF.

The chain couples TRBV18 to TRBJ1-1; possibly TRBD1 for D (6 bases). The CDR3 totals 15 residues. The germline V gene has CDR1 KGHSH and CDR2 LQKENI. V was pared by 6 bases and J by 1 base, with 15 bases between. CDR3 sequence reads: CASSPSGAQNTEAFF. As DNA, the CDR3 is TGTGCCAGCTCCCCTTCAGGGGCTCAGAACACTGAAGCTTTCTTT.

The V and J genes are TRBV19 and TRBJ1-5; D not resolved. CDR3 length equals 13 residues. CDR1 LNHDA and CDR2 SQIVND come from the germline V gene (reference sequence). The CDR3 is CAISSIGSQPQHF. The CDR3 DNA reads as TGTGCTATATCCTCAATCGGTTCACAGCCCCAGCATTTT.

The sample holds a few counts of this clonotype. A read error may produce the germline difference seen at one junction end. This chain links TRBV27 with TRBJ1-6, with D tentatively TRBD1 (5 bases). The germline gives CDR1 MNHEY, CDR2 SMNVEV (reference sequence). This CDR3 has 14 amino acids. This chain's CDR3 is CASSLGTQGSPLHF. For the CDR3, the DNA is TGTGCCAGTAGTTTAGGGACCCAGGGATCACCCCTCCACTTT.

The chain is built from TRBV10-3 and TRBJ2-7; D is perhaps TRBD1 (5 bases). Germline V gene data show CDR1 as ENHRY and CDR2 as SYGVKD. V was cut by 9 bases and J by 2 bases, with 17 bases left in between. The length of the CDR3 is 14 residues. This CDR3 reads CAIMPSGWTYEQYF. CDR3 nucleotides: TGTGCCATTATGCCCTCAGGGTGGACCTACGAGCAGTACTTC.

Comments on this clonotype: A clone one base away is much larger, so this may be a read error. The genes are TRBV7-4 and TRBJ2-3; no reliable D call. Per germline, CDR1 SGHVT and CDR2 SQSDAQ. This CDR3 contains 17 residues. The CDR3 DNA is TGTACCAGCAGCTTAGCCGGCCAGCGCTACCCCGCCGATACGCAGTATTTT. This codes for CTSSLAGQRYPADTQYF.

This clonotype was counted at least ten times. CDR3 bases: TGTGCCAGCAGTTTGAGTCCCAATCAGCCCCAGCATTTT. It yields the protein CASSLSPNQPQHF. This sequence joins TRBV12-3 or TRBV12-4 and TRBJ1-5; D gene uncertain. V lost 3 bases and J lost 3, with 6 bases in between. The CDR3 has 13 amino acids.

Turning to this clonotype: A single base separates this from a much larger clone, so it may be a read error. The gene calls are TRBV7-9 and TRBJ1-1; a possible D gene is TRBD1 (5 bases). CDR3 length equals 16 residues. Germline lookup yields CDR1 SEHNR and CDR2 FQNEAQ (reference sequence). Trimming pared 5 bases from V and 1 base from J, leaving 17 bases between. CDR3 region: CASSPSPRQKNTEAFF. CDR3 nucleotides: TGTGCCAGCAGCCCTAGCCCTAGACAGAAGAACACTGAAGCTTTCTTT.

The chain links TRBV11-2 to TRBJ2-5, with 9 bases that match TRBD1. The CDR3 extends over 15 amino acids. The trim removed 1 base at V and 6 bases at J, leaving 6 bases unmatched. CDR1 is SGHAT and CDR2 is FQNNGV in the germline V gene. CDR3 in amino acids: CASSLVTGGAQTQYF. The DNA of the CDR3 is TGTGCCAGCAGCTTAGTCACAGGGGGCGCGCAGACCCAGTACTTC.

This clonotype was observed a few times. The chain is built from TRBV18 and TRBJ2-7, with D perhaps TRBD1 (5 bases). V gave up 0 bases and J gave up 4 bases, with 10 bases separating them. Germline V gene lookup returns CDR1 KGHSH and CDR2 LQKENI. The CDR3 is made up of 14 amino acids. The CDR3 spells CASSPPSKGYEQYF. In DNA form, the CDR3 reads TGTGCCAGCTCACCACCGTCGAAGGGGTACGAGCAGTACTTC.

Note on this clonotype: With a much larger clone just one base away, this may be a read error. The V and J genes are TRBV28 and TRBJ1-1; D remains unclear. The CDR3 consists of 16 residues. Germline assignment: CDR1 MDHEN and CDR2 SYDVKM. The DNA of the CDR3 is TGTGTCAGCAGTTTCCATATTTCGAGGGAAAACACTGAAGCTTTCTTT. Its translation: CVSSFHISRENTEAFF.

This clonotype was detected only a few times. The chain is built from TRBV25-1 and TRBJ1-1; D gene uncertain. Per the germline V gene, CDR1 is MGHDK and CDR2 is SYGVNS. The CDR3 covers 18 residues. V gave up 1 base and J gave up 3 bases, with 21 bases separating them. The CDR3 DNA reads TGTGCCAGCAGTGAATTATTTTCGGACCCAAGGTCGGACACTGAAGCTTTCTTT. Encoded protein: CASSELFSDPRSDTEAFF.

This rearrangement joins TRBV20-1 to TRBJ1-6, with a weak D call TRBD1 (5 bases). CDR3 size: 18 residues. Germline V gene sequence: CDR1 DFQATT, CDR2 SNEGSKA (reference sequence). Trimming stripped 0 bases from V and 6 bases from J, with 21 bases between. The CDR3 spells CSARDPEQGGLGNSPLHF. DNA of the CDR3: TGCAGTGCTAGAGATCCTGAGCAGGGAGGGTTGGGTAATTCACCCCTCCACTTT.

The chain recombines TRBV2 with TRBJ2-7, with 8 bases fitting TRBD2. The CDR3 has 12 residues. After removal of 9 bases from V and 4 bases from J, the junction contained 5 bases not matched to a gene. Per the germline V gene, CDR1 is SNHLY and CDR2 is FYNNEI. The CDR3 region is CARLAATYEQYF. The CDR3 bases are TGTGCCAGACTAGCGGCCACATACGAGCAGTACTTC.

This chain uses TRBV4-1 with TRBJ1-1; D is possibly TRBD1 (6 bases). Trimming left V 1 base short and J 4 bases short, with 13 bases between. This CDR3 has 15 amino acids. Germline values: CDR1 MGHRA, CDR2 YSYEKL. The CDR3 region is CASSQVQGQGTEAFF. CDR3 coding DNA: TGCGCCAGCAGCCAAGTGCAGGGGCAAGGCACTGAAGCTTTCTTT.

Remarks on this clonotype: At one of its ends the junction is not consistent with the germline gene, which may arise from a read error. The CDR3 here is CVSGQGNEQFF. CDR3 DNA: TGTGTCAGCGGACAGGGGAATGAGCAGTTCTTC. This chain connects TRBV6-1 to TRBJ2-1, with 9 bases identical to TRBD1. Germline-derived CDR1 and CDR2 are MNHNS and SASEGT. CDR3 length equals 11 residues.

This clonotype showed up many times. This chain links TRBV27 with TRBJ2-1; D possibly corresponds to TRBD2 (5 bases). V was pared by 8 bases and J by 7 bases, with 12 bases between. This CDR3 has 12 residues. Germline CDR1 reads MNHEY; CDR2 reads SMNVEV (reference sequence). CDR3 in amino acids: CASGLLINEQFF. CDR3 coding DNA: TGTGCCAGCGGACTCTTGATTAATGAGCAGTTCTTC.

Only a few counts were recorded for this clonotype. This sequence joins TRBV7-3 and TRBJ2-1, with TRBD1 matching 7 bases. Germline CDR1 reads SGHTA; CDR2 reads FQGTGA. The V segment lost 5 bases and the J segment 8 bases; nucleotides outside the gene matches: 9. This CDR3 is 14 amino acids long. CDR3 region: CASSPPGGIDEQFF. CDR3 nucleotides: TGTGCCAGCAGCCCCCCAGGGGGTATAGATGAGCAGTTCTTC.

The chain has TRBV9 and TRBJ2-5; a possible D gene is TRBD2 (5 bases). V lost 6 bases and J 3 bases, leaving 15 bases between the germline ends. The CDR3 spans 14 residues. The germline V gene has CDR1 SGDLS and CDR2 YYNGEE. CDR3 nucleotides: TGTGCCAGCAAAGGCTATATCGGGGAAGAGACCCAGTACTTC. Amino acid sequence: CASKGYIGEETQYF.

The chain employs TRBV6-1 and TRBJ2-7; D is ambiguous. This CDR3 is built from 13 residues. Germline V gene sequence: CDR1 MNHNS, CDR2 SASEGT. Trimming removed 3 bases at V and 3 bases at J, with 9 bases between. The CDR3 loop is CASSDGPDYEQYF. The CDR3 coding sequence is TGTGCCAGCAGTGATGGGCCGGACTACGAGCAGTACTTC.